Following are 21 T cell receptor beta chains from one sample sequenced in a study of T cells in Graves' hyperthyroidism and ophthalmopathy (dated by TCRdb to the late 2010s). Library construction relied on multiplex PCR. Sequencing was carried out with an Illumina HiSeq 2000. TCR beta CDR3 regions were amplified from RNA transcripts. A first-round RT-PCR of the TCR CDR3 used the HTBI primer set with the Qiagen OneStep RT-PCR kit. The raw public data were reprocessed by TCRdb itself: fastp quality trimming at Q25, MiXCR clonotype calling, in-frame beta chains only. CDR3 protein sequences are deduplicated, and each keeps its most common genes and DNA. The sample has about 360,000 distinct CDR3 sequences on record, roughly 14% of them singletons. The ten largest make up around 21% of the sample. The sequenced sample consisted of blood. The receptors here all came from a man aged 30 to 39 with Graves' hyperthyroidism that later progressed to Graves' ophthalmopathy.

This clonotype was seen ten or more times. The chain recombines TRBV5-5 with TRBJ2-7, with TRBD1 identical over 8 bases. After removal of 4 bases from V and 0 bases from J, the junction contained 6 bases not matched to a gene. This CDR3 is 15 amino acids long. Germline-derived CDR1 and CDR2 are SGHKS and YYEKEE (reference sequence). The CDR3 DNA reads as TGTGCCAGCAGCGTCGGACAGGGATTCTCCTACGAGCAGTACTTC. As protein: CASSVGQGFSYEQYF.

This clonotype turned up a few times. V is TRBV27 and J is TRBJ2-7; the match to TRBD1 covers 7 bases. CDR3 length equals 12 residues. V lost 8 bases to trimming and J lost 5 bases; unmatched junction nucleotides: 6. CDR1 is MNHEY and CDR2 is SMNVEV in the germline V gene (reference sequence). This CDR3 reads CASGNRGNEQYF. CDR3 sequence (DNA): TGTGCCAGCGGTAACAGGGGCAACGAGCAGTACTTC.

This clonotype has just a few counts. The chain employs TRBV5-1 and TRBJ2-5; D ambiguous. CDR1 SGHRS and CDR2 YFSETQ come from the germline V gene. This CDR3 region has 12 residues. V was trimmed by 0 bases and J by 2 bases, leaving 2 bases between them. The chain's CDR3 is CASSLEQETQYF. DNA of the CDR3: TGCGCCAGCAGCTTGGAGCAAGAGACCCAGTACTTC.

The gene calls are TRBV9 and TRBJ2-7; D might be TRBD1 (6 bases). V was clipped by 2 bases and J by 2 bases, with 11 bases between them. The CDR3 contains 14 residues. The germline V gene has CDR1 SGDLS and CDR2 YYNGEE. The CDR3 is CASSVEGTTYEQYF. The CDR3 coding sequence is TGTGCCAGCAGCGTTGAAGGGACAACCTACGAGCAGTACTTC.

Notes on this clonotype: Since a much larger clone is just one base distant, this may be a read error. V is TRBV7-9 and J is TRBJ1-4; 10 bases are a match to TRBD1. The V gene's germline CDR1 is SEHNR and CDR2 FQNEAQ (reference sequence). The CDR3 sequence is 17 residues long. The DNA of the CDR3 is TGTGCCAGCAGCCATCCCGGGACAGGGGTAACTAATGAAAATCTGTTTTTT. It codes for CASSHPGTGVTNENLFF.

This clonotype was counted many times. The rearrangement links TRBV2 to TRBJ1-6, with D hard to call. The V and J ends lost 6 bases and 7 bases respectively, with 16 bases between them. This CDR3 is built from 15 residues. Germline lookup yields CDR1 SNHLY and CDR2 FYNNEI. CDR3 in DNA: TGTGCCAGCAGCGGAAGTGACACCGGAAATTCACCCCTCCACTTT. This codes for CASSGSDTGNSPLHF.

The chain links TRBV6-1 to TRBJ2-2, with 7 bases fitting TRBD2. In germline, CDR1 is MNHNS, CDR2 SASEGT. V lost 8 bases and J lost 2; bases outside the gene matches: 11. The CDR3 totals 16 residues. The chain's CDR3 is CASRGSRGENTGELFF. DNA of the CDR3: TGTGCCAGCCGTGGGTCCCGGGGGGAAAACACCGGGGAGCTGTTTTTT.

The sample holds many counts of this clonotype. The chain joins TRBV7-8 to TRBJ1-6; 9 nucleotides match TRBD1. The J segment lost 8 bases and the V segment lost 5 bases, leaving 7 bases of the junction unmatched. The CDR3 totals 15 residues. Germline-derived CDR1 and CDR2 are SGHVS and FQNEAQ. CDR3 bases: TGTGCCAGCAGCCAAAACCGGGACAGGGATTCACCCCTCCACTTT. Encoded protein: CASSQNRDRDSPLHF. The full variable domain, with the rest looked up from reference TRBV7-8 and TRBJ1-6, is GAGVSQSPRYKVAKRGQDVALRCDPISGHVSLFWYQQALGQGPEFLTYFQNEAQLDKSGLPSDRFFAERPEGSVSTLKIQRTQQEDSAVYLCASSQNRDRDSPLHFGNGTRLTVT.

This rearrangement joins TRBV7-9 to TRBJ2-6, with D uncertain. The CDR3 is 14 amino acids. Trimming took off 5 bases at V and 1 base at J, with 6 bases between the two ends. Germline V gives CDR1 SEHNR, CDR2 FQNEAQ (reference sequence). The CDR3 nucleotides are TGTGCCAGCAGCCGCCCATCTGGGGCCAACGTCCTGACTTTC. Translating gives CASSRPSGANVLTF. Full variable domain (missing parts from reference TRBV7-9 and TRBJ2-6): DTGVSQNPRHKITKRGQNVTFRCDPISEHNRLYWYRQTLGQGPEFLTYFQNEAQLEKSRLLSDRFSAERPKGSFSTLEIQRTEQGDSAMYLCASSRPSGANVLTFGAGSRLTVL.

The V and J genes are TRBV15 and TRBJ1-5; TRBD1 is a possible D gene (6 bases). Per germline, CDR1 LNHNV and CDR2 YYDKDF (reference sequence). V lost 0 bases, J lost 2 bases, and 14 bases lay in between. The CDR3 has 17 residues. CDR3 loop: CATSRDWGAKGNQPQHF. The DNA of the CDR3 is TGTGCCACCAGCAGAGATTGGGGGGCCAAAGGCAATCAGCCCCAGCATTTT.

This clonotype showed up just a few times. V is TRBV24-1 and J is TRBJ2-1; D remains unclear. This CDR3 has 12 residues. Germline CDR1 and CDR2: KGHDR and SFDVKD. V was trimmed by 4 bases and J by 8 bases, leaving 8 bases between them. CDR3 region: CATSDNRDEQFF. In nucleotides, the CDR3 is TGTGCCACCAGTGACAATAGGGATGAGCAGTTCTTC.

This clonotype was detected ten times or more. The chain carries TRBV7-3 and TRBJ2-1; the match to TRBD1 covers 9 bases. The CDR3 sequence is 15 residues long. Germline V lookup: CDR1 SGHTA, CDR2 FQGTGA. The V and J ends lost 5 bases and 8 bases, in that order; junction bases with no gene match: 10. The CDR3 sequence is CASSIAPGQGYEQFF. The CDR3 DNA sequence: TGTGCCAGCAGCATTGCTCCGGGACAGGGTTATGAGCAGTTCTTC.

In its sample, this clonotype was seen many times. J is TRBJ2-2 and V is TRBV7-9, with TRBD1 matching over 12 bases. V lost 7 bases to trimming and J lost 1 base; unmatched junction nucleotides: 4. The CDR3 is made up of 16 amino acids. Germline CDR1 is SEHNR and CDR2 is FQNEAQ (reference sequence). CDR3: CASTGDRGQNTGELFF. CDR3 coding DNA: TGTGCCAGCACCGGGGACAGGGGGCAGAACACCGGGGAGCTGTTTTTT. The complete variable domain, with remaining parts taken from reference TRBV7-9 and TRBJ2-2, reads DTGVSQNPRHKITKRGQNVTFRCDPISEHNRLYWYRQTLGQGPEFLTYFQNEAQLEKSRLLSDRFSAERPKGSFSTLEIQRTEQGDSAMYLCASTGDRGQNTGELFFGEGSRLTVL.

This clonotype was seen a handful of times. V and J are TRBV10-1 and TRBJ1-2; D remains unclear. Germline CDR1 WNHNN, CDR2 SYGVQD (reference sequence). The CDR3 has 13 residues. Trimming took 3 bases from V and 1 from J, leaving 6 bases between them. CDR3 loop: CASSDSDNYGYTF. For the CDR3, the DNA is TGCGCCAGCAGTGATTCGGATAACTATGGCTACACCTTC.

This clonotype was counted between two and nine times. The genes are TRBV10-2 and TRBJ1-1; possible D gene TRBD1, 6 bases. V was pared by 5 bases and J by 4 bases, with 17 bases between. The germline CDR1 and CDR2 sequences are WSHSY and SAAADI. This CDR3 region has 15 residues. In DNA, the CDR3 is TGCGCCAGCAGTCCTACAGGGTGGGGTTCCACTGAAGCTTTCTTT. It encodes CASSPTGWGSTEAFF.

This clonotype was counted between two and nine times. V and J are TRBV18 and TRBJ2-4, with TRBD1 as a possible D gene (5 bases). CDR1 is KGHSH, CDR2 LQKENI, per germline. V was trimmed by 2 bases and J by 7 bases, leaving 12 bases between them. The CDR3 contains 14 residues. The CDR3 spells CASSPGAPGNIQYF. CDR3 DNA: TGTGCCAGCTCACCAGGGGCCCCAGGGAACATTCAGTACTTC.

This clonotype showed up many times. This chain connects TRBV6-5 to TRBJ1-1, with a tentative D call TRBD1 (5 bases). The CDR3 spans 16 residues. Trimming took 1 base from V and 3 from J, leaving 15 bases between them. The V gene's germline CDR1 is MNHEY and CDR2 SVGAGI. CDR3 DNA sequence: TGTGCCAGCAGTTACTACGCCGGGACGCCAGACACTGAAGCTTTCTTT. It encodes CASSYYAGTPDTEAFF.

This clonotype was observed many times. This chain connects TRBV7-8 to TRBJ2-7; 9 bases are a match to TRBD2. The germline V gene has CDR1 SGHVS and CDR2 FQNEAQ. V lost 5 bases to trimming and J lost 4 bases; unmatched junction nucleotides: 9. The CDR3 has 15 amino acids. The CDR3 region has the DNA TGTGCCAGCAGCCCCTTAGCGGGGGACGTTTACGAGCAGTACTTC. This gives the protein CASSPLAGDVYEQYF.

This clonotype has ten or more counts. V and J are TRBV7-2 and TRBJ2-4; TRBD1 matches 10 bases. The CDR3 is 19 residues long. V shed 5 bases, J shed 3 bases, and the junction held 16 bases outside the gene matches. Germline CDR1 is SGHTA and CDR2 is FQGNSA. The CDR3 DNA is TGTGCCAGCAGCCGCACCGGGACAGGGGTGTATGGGTACAAAAACATTCAGTACTTC. Its protein product is CASSRTGTGVYGYKNIQYF.

The chain recombines TRBV20-1 with TRBJ2-3; 14 positions agree with TRBD2. V lost 6 bases, J lost 11 bases, and 10 bases stayed unmatched. The CDR3 spans 14 residues. In germline, CDR1 is DFQATT, CDR2 SNEGSKA (reference sequence). CDR3 region: CSAPRLAGGSGQYF. CDR3 sequence (DNA): TGCAGTGCACCCAGACTAGCGGGGGGGTCAGGGCAGTATTTT.

In this sample, this clonotype turned up many times. The genes are TRBV20-1 and TRBJ2-7; 9 bases are a match to TRBD1. V gave up 6 bases and J gave up 3 bases; unmatched junction bases: 6. The CDR3 totals 13 residues. The germline CDR1 and CDR2 sequences are DFQATT and SNEGSKA (reference sequence). The CDR3 bases are TGCAGTGCAAGAAAGACAGGGGGCTACGAGCAGTACTTC. Protein product: CSARKTGGYEQYF.